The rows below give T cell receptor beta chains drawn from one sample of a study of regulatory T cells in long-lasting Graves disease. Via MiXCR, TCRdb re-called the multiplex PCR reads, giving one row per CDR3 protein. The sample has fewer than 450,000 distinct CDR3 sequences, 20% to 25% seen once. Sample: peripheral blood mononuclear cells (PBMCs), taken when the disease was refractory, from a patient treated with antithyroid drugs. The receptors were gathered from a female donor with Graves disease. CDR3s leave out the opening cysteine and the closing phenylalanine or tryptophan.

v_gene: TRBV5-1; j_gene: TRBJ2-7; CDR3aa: ASRHSFTGGTYEQY
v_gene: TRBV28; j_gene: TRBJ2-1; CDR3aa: ASSLESGIGGNEQF
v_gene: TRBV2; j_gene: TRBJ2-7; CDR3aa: ASSEGEQY
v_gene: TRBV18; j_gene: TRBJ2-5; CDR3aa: ASSHPGYQETQY
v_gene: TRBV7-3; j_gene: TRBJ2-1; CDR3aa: ASSSRDRGGNEQF
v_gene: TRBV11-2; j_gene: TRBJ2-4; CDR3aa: ASSPGQGAKNIQY
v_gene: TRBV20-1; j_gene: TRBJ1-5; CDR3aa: SAQGASQPQH
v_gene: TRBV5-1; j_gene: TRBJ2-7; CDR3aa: ASSFLAGGINEQY
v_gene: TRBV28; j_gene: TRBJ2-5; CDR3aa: ASSLPSGGRETQY
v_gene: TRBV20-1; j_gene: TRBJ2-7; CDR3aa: SASDGPYEQY
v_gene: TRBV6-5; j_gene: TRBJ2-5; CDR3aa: ASSYSLRGGEETQY
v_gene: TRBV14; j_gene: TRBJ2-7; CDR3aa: ASSQDRRRGIDYEQC
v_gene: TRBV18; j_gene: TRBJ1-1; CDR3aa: ASPTHGTEVTGAF
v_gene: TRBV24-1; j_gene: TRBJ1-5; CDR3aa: ATSDRGANQPQH
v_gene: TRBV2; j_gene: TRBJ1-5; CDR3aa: ASNGDGEPQH
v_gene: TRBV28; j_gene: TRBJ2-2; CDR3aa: ASSSLAENTGELF
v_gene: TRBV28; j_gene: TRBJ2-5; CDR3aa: ASIPGGGTETQY
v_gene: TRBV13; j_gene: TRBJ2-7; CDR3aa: ASSGRDGVAYEQY